This T cell receptor (beta chain) derives from a study of technical replicates of blood from several donors. The protocol was immunoSEQ multiplex PCR, while the TCRdb copy is restricted to in-frame clones and leaves out a portion. The sample records 35,000 to 50,000 clones, 95% to 97% being singletons. The CDR3 runs 13 residues. V dropped 3 bases and J dropped 3 bases, with 9 bases sitting between them. Per germline, CDR1 GTSNPN and CDR2 SVGIG (reference sequence). The sample comprised T cells isolated from PBMCs. The chain links TRBV30 to TRBJ2-1, with a weak D call TRBD1 (6 bases). This receptor was taken from a human donor in good health. CDR3 residues: CAWSQGIYNEQFF. In DNA form, the CDR3 reads TGTGCCTGGAGCCAGGGGATCTACAATGAGCAGTTCTTC. Combining the CDR3 with reference TRBV30 and TRBJ2-1 gives the whole variable domain SQTIHQWPATLVQPVGSPLSLECTVEGTSNPNLYWYRQAAGRGLQLLFYSVGIGQISSEVPQNLSASRPQDRQFILSSKKLLLSDSGFYLCAWSQGIYNEQFFGPGTRLTVL.